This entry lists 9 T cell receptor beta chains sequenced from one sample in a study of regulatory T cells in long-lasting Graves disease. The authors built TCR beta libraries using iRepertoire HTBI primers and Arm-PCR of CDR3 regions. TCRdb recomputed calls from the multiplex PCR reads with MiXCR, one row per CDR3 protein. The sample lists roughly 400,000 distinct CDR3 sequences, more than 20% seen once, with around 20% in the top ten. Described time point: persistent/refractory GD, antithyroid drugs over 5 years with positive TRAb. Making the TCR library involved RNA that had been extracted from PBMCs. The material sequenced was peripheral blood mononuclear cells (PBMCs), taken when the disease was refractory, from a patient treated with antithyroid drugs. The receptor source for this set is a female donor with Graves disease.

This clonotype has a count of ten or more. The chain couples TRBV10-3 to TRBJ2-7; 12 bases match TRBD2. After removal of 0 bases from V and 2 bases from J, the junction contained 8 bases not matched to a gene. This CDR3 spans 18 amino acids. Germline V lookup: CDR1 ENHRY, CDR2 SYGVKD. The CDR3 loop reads CAISESITSGRRTYEQYF. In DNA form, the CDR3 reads TGTGCCATCAGTGAGTCGATCACTAGCGGGAGGAGAACCTACGAGCAGTACTTC.

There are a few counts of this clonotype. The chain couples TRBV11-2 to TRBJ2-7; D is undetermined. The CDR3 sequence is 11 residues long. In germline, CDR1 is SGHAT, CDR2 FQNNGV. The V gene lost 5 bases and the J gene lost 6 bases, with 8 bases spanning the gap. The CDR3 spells CASSGQIEQYF. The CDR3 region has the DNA TGTGCCAGCAGCGGTCAAATCGAGCAGTACTTC.

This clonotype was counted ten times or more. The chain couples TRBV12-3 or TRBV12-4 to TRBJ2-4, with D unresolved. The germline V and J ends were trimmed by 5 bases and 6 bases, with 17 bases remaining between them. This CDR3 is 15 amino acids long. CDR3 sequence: CASSTLTDHGNIQYF. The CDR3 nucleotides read TGTGCCAGCAGTACGCTAACGGACCACGGAAACATTCAGTACTTC.

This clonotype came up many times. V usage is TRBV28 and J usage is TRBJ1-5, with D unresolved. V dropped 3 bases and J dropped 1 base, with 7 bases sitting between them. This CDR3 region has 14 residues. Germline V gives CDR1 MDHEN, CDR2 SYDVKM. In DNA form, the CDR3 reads TGTGCCAGCAGTTTTCTTACGAGCAATCAGCCCCAGCATTTT. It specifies CASSFLTSNQPQHF. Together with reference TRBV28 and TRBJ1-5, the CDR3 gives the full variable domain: DVKVTQSSRYLVKRTGEKVFLECVQDMDHENMFWYRQDPGLGLRLIYFSYDVKMKEKGDIPEGYSVSREKKERFSLILESASTNQTSMYLCASSFLTSNQPQHFGDGTRLSIL.

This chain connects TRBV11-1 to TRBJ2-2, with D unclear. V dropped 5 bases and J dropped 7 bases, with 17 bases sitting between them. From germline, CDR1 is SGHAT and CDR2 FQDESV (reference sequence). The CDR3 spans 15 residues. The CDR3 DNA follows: TGTGCCAGCAGCGTCGCCGGGTTGGGGATCGGGGAGCTGTTTTTT. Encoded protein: CASSVAGLGIGELFF.

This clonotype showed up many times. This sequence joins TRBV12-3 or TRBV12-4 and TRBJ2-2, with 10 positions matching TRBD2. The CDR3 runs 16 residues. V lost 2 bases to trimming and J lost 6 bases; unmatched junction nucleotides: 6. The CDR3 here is CASSLLAGESPGELFF. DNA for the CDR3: TGTGCCAGCAGTTTACTAGCGGGAGAGTCACCCGGGGAGCTGTTTTTT.

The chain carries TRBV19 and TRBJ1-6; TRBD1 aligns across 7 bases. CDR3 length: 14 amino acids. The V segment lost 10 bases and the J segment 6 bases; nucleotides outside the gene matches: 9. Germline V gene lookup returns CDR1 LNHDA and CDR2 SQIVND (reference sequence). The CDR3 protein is CATQEGARNSPLHF. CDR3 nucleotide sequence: TGTGCCACACAGGAGGGGGCGCGTAATTCACCCCTCCACTTT.

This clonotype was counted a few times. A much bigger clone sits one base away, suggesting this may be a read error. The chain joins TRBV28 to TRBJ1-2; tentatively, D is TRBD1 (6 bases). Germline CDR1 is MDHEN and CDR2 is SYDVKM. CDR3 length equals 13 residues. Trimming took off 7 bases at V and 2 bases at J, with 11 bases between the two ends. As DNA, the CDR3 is TGTGCCAGCACCTCTGACAGGAACTATGGCTACACCTTC. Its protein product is CASTSDRNYGYTF.

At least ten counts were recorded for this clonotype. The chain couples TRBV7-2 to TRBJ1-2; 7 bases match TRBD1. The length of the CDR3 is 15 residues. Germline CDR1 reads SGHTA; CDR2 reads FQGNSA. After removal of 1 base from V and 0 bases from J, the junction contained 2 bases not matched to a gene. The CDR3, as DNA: TGTGCCAGCAGCTTAGACGGGACAGCTAACTATGGCTACACCTTC. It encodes CASSLDGTANYGYTF.